This T cell receptor beta chain stems from a study of cytomegalovirus exposure and HLA in healthy donors. Turning to the study itself: One earlier analysis, a look at 200 million or so T cells, found approximately 120 million unique TCR beta sequences. Findings and limits, study-wide: Being productive about 87% or about 30% of the time was typical of most TCR beta V segments in an earlier analysis.

This clone was counted a single time. Its antigen is undetermined. The V gene's germline CDR1 is LNHDA and CDR2 SQIVND (reference sequence). This CDR3 contains 13 residues. V lost 3 bases, J lost 4 bases, and 9 bases lay in between. Primers: 60 Vbeta forward and 13 Jbeta reverse. This table comes from immunoSEQ multiplex PCR, and its TCRdb copy is limited to in-frame clones, with some not included. The repertoire consists of 140,000 to 150,000 clones, with roughly 80% occurring once and the leading ten covering approximately 13%. The TCR comes from a man aged 35-49 years in good health and CMV-seropositive. Sample: PBMCs. This chain joins TRBV19 and TRBJ1-1; no firm D call. CDR3 protein: CASSMQRGTEAFF. The CDR3 coding sequence is TGTGCCAGTAGTATGCAGCGGGGCACTGAAGCTTTCTTT.